This T cell receptor (beta chain) was retrieved from a study of T cells in Graves' hyperthyroidism and ophthalmopathy. RNA transcripts yielded amplified TCR beta CDR3 regions. HTBI primers were the set used in a first-round RT-PCR of the TCR CDR3. TCRdb fed the multiplex PCR reads into MiXCR, producing one record per CDR3 protein. There are a few hundred thousand distinct CDR3 sequences in the sample; 15% to 18% occur only once, and roughly 6.6% lies in the top ten. Ten or more counts support this clonotype. Germline values: CDR1 MNHNS, CDR2 SASEGT. V lost 5 bases, J lost 2 bases, and 8 bases stayed unmatched. CDR3 length equals 15 residues.

This TCR derives from a woman in her twenties or thirties with Graves' hyperthyroidism. The sample comprised blood. This chain joins TRBV6-1 and TRBJ2-5; 7 bases match TRBD2. The CDR3, as DNA: TGTGCCAGCAGTCATGGGGGGGATTTGCAAGAGACCCAGTACTTC. Translation: CASSHGGDLQETQYF.